This entry lists 8 T cell receptor beta chains sequenced from one sample in a study of radiation and T cells in renal cell carcinoma. The protocol was immunoSEQ multiplex PCR, while the TCRdb copy is restricted to in-frame clones and leaves out a portion. The sample lists over 120,000 clones, 80% to 90% occurring once. Time point defined: blood 4 weeks post-SBRT, at nephrectomy. Noted treatment: 15 Gy SBRT to primary tumor, nephrectomy 4 weeks later. The sequences come from blood, collected from a patient whose treatment included radiotherapy and nephrectomy. The receptors stem from a woman between 50 and 59 years old with renal cell carcinoma.

The rearrangement joins TRBV1 to TRBJ1-5. TRBV1 has pseudogene status. The CDR3 is 15 amino acids. DNA for the CDR3: TGCACCAGCAGCCAGGGGGATTCGAGCAATCAGCCCCAGCATTTT. Protein: CTSSQGDSSNQPQHF.

This rearrangement joins TRBV6-6 to TRBJ2-1, with 9 bases identical to TRBD1. This CDR3 comprises 15 residues. In germline, CDR1 is MNHNY, CDR2 SVGAGI (reference sequence). Trimming removed 8 bases from V and 5 bases from J; junction bases left unmatched: 10. CDR3: CASRPRTGADNEQFF. The CDR3 DNA follows: TGTGCCAGCCGCCCTAGGACAGGGGCGGACAATGAGCAGTTCTTC.

The chain has TRBV28 and TRBJ2-5; D remains ambiguous. The V and J ends lost 7 bases and 0 bases respectively, with 12 bases between them. CDR3 size: 14 residues. Germline V gene sequence: CDR1 MDHEN, CDR2 SYDVKM. The CDR3 DNA sequence: TGTGCCAGCACGCCGGAACAGTACCAAGAGACCCAGTACTTC. It translates to CASTPEQYQETQYF.

The genes are TRBV5-7 and TRBJ1-5; the D gene is possibly TRBD1 (6 bases). TRBV5-7 is recorded as an ORF, its role being uncertain. The germline V and J ends were trimmed by 4 bases and 6 bases, with 14 bases remaining between them. CDR3 length equals 14 residues. The CDR3 bases are TGTGCCAGCAGCAGGGGACACGGAGGTCAGCCCCAGCATTTT. Translated, it gives CASSRGHGGQPQHF.

The V gene is TRBV7-2, the J gene TRBJ1-6; possibly TRBD1 for D (6 bases). CDR1 and CDR2 (germline): SGHTA, FQGNSA. The germline V and J ends were trimmed by 5 bases and 7 bases, with 12 bases remaining between them. The CDR3 totals 14 residues. The CDR3 region is CASSTRDTNSPLHF. The DNA of the CDR3 is TGTGCCAGCAGCACCCGGGACACCAATTCACCCCTCCACTTT.

This chain uses TRBV28 with TRBJ1-5; D remains unclear. The ends were cut back, 7 bases at V and 5 bases at J, with 12 bases in the middle. CDR3 length: 13 residues. The V gene's germline CDR1 is MDHEN and CDR2 SYDVKM. In DNA form, the CDR3 reads TGTGCCAGCAAGGCAGGCCGTTATCAGCCCCAGCATTTT. This gives the protein CASKAGRYQPQHF.

The rearrangement joins TRBV6-4 to TRBJ2-5; TRBD2 aligns across 14 bases. This CDR3 is 17 amino acids long. CDR1 and CDR2 (germline): MRHNA, SNTAGT. With 5 bases clipped from V and 1 base from J, the junction kept 6 bases outside the gene matches. The chain's CDR3 is CASSPLGLAGAQETQYF. The CDR3 DNA reads as TGTGCCAGCAGTCCCCTGGGACTAGCGGGAGCCCAAGAGACCCAGTACTTC.

J is TRBJ2-7 and V is TRBV7-2; D gene unclear. Germline V CDR1 and CDR2: SGHTA, FQGNSA. CDR3 length: 14 residues. Trimming took 2 bases from V and 3 from J, leaving 11 bases between them. As DNA, the CDR3 is TGTGCCAGCAGCTTAAGCAGGTCCGTCTACGAGCAGTACTTC. Encoded protein: CASSLSRSVYEQYF.